A single sample gave rise to the 5 T cell receptor beta chains below, sequenced in a study of blood T cell repertoires in COVID-19. Clones were read by immunoSEQ multiplex PCR, and TCRdb kept only the in-frame ones, dropping some. Found here are some 90,000 clones, around 89% of them singletons; the top ten hold around 2.9%. The specimen sequenced was peripheral blood. Receptors originate from a man aged 50 or older with COVID-19, enrolled during active disease.

The rearrangement uses TRBV7-9 and TRBJ1-2; tentatively, D is TRBD1 (6 bases). Germline V gives CDR1 SEHNR, CDR2 FQNEAQ (reference sequence). The CDR3 covers 15 residues. The germline V and J ends were trimmed by 5 bases and 7 bases, with 20 bases remaining between them. The CDR3 DNA reads TGTGCCAGCAGCCGAGCTGACTGGGGGCTTAGTGGCTACACCTTC. Translation: CASSRADWGLSGYTF.

The rearrangement links TRBV6-5 to TRBJ1-1; 8 bases fit TRBD1. The CDR3 has 15 amino acids. V lost 6 bases to trimming and J lost 1 base; unmatched junction nucleotides: 7. Germline V gives CDR1 MNHEY, CDR2 SVGAGI. CDR3 protein: CASSIRTGRNTEAFF. DNA of the CDR3: TGTGCCAGCAGCATACGGACAGGGCGGAACACTGAAGCTTTCTTT.

This clone was seen once. The chain employs TRBV24-1 and TRBJ1-5; 7 nucleotides match TRBD1. The CDR3 is made up of 14 amino acids. V lost 5 bases and J lost 6; bases outside the gene matches: 6. Germline-derived CDR1 and CDR2 are KGHDR and SFDVKD. CDR3: CATSGTGGGQPQHF. The CDR3 DNA is TGTGCCACCAGTGGGACAGGAGGAGGTCAGCCCCAGCATTTT.

The CDR3 region has the DNA TGCGCCAGCAGCCCCAGGGTTGGGCAGCCCCAGCATTTT. Its protein product is CASSPRVGQPQHF. The chain is built from TRBV4-3 and TRBJ1-5; D possibly corresponds to TRBD1 (5 bases). The CDR3 loop spans 13 amino acids. Germline V CDR1 and CDR2: LGHNA, YSLEER. V was clipped by 4 bases and J by 7 bases, with 11 bases between them.

The V call is TRBV29-1, the J call TRBJ2-5; 8 bases are a match to TRBD2. The CDR3 sequence is 16 residues long. Germline assignment: CDR1 SQVTM and CDR2 ANQGSEA. V shed 0 bases and J 1 base; nucleotides not matched to a gene: 7. The CDR3 loop is CSVEDGRGGSQETQYF. The CDR3 nucleotides read TGCAGCGTTGAAGATGGGCGCGGGGGGTCCCAAGAGACCCAGTACTTC.